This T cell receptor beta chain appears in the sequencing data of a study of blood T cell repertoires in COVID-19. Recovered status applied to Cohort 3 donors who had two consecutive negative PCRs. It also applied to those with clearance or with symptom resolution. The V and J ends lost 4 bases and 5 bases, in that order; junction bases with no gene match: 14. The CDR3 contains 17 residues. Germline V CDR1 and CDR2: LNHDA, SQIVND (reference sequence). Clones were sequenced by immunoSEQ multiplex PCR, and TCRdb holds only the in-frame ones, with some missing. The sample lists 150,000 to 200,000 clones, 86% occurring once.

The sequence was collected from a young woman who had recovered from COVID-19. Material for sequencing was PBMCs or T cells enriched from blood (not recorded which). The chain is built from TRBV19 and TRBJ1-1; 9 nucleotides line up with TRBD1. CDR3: CASSNYRGRSEVTEAFF. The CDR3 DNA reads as TGTGCCAGTAGTAACTACAGGGGGCGAAGCGAGGTAACTGAAGCTTTCTTT. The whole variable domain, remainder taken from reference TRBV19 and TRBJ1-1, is DGGITQSPKYLFRKEGQNVTLSCEQNLNHDAMYWYRQDPGQGLRLIYYSQIVNDFQKGDIAEGYSVSREKKESFPLTVTSAQKNPTAFYLCASSNYRGRSEVTEAFFGQGTRLTVV.